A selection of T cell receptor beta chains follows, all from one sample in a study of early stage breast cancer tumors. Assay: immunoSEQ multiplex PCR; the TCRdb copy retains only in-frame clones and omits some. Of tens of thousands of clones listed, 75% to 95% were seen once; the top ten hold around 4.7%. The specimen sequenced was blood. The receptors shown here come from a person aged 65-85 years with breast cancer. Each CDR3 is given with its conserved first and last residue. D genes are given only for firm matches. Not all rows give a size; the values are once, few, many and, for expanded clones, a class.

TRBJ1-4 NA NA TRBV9 TGTGCCAGCAGCGCAACGGGGGATTATTATGAAAAACTGTTTTTT CASSATGDYYEKLFF
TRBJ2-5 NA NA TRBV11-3 TGTGCCAGCAGCGCAGGACAGAGCCCTTTGGAGACCCAGTACTTC CASSAGQSPLETQYF
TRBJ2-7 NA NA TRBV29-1 TGCAGCGTTGAATCAAGCAGGTCATACGAGCAGTACTTC CSVESSRSYEQYF
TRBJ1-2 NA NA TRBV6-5 TGTGCCAGCAGTGGGGGACAATTTAACTATGGCTACACCTTC CASSGGQFNYGYTF
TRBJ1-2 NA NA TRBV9 TGTGCCAGCAGCGTAGAGCGGGATTTGCCTGCGTATGGCTACACCTTC CASSVERDLPAYGYTF
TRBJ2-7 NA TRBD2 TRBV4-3 TGCGCCAGCAGCCAAGATTCTGGTGGGGGGGGAAAGTACGAGCAGTACTTC CASSQDSGGGGKYEQYF
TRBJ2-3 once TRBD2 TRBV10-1 TGCGCCAGCAGTGACTCGACTAGCGGGGCAGATACGCAGTATTTT CASSDSTSGADTQYF
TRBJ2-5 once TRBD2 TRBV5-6 TGTGCCAGCAGCTTGGGAGGCGGGGGGGAGACCCAGTACTTC CASSLGGGGETQYF
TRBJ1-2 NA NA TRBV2 TGTGCCAGCAATTCTGAGCTCTTACGCCTTAACTATGGCTACACCTTC CASNSELLRLNYGYTF
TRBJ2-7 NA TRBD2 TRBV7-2 TGTGCCAGCAGCCCAAGAGTAGCGGGGGGGCCTTTGTCCTACGAGCAGTACTTC CASSPRVAGGPLSYEQYF